The 5 T cell receptor beta chains reported below all come from one sample, sequenced in a study of cytomegalovirus exposure and HLA in healthy donors (dated by TCRdb to about 2017). The library came from the immunoSEQ multiplex PCR assay. For the multiplex PCR, a mixture combining 60 forward primers for TCR Vbeta segments and 13 reverse primers for TCR Jbeta segments was used. In TCRdb, the immuneACCESS table is reduced to in-frame sequences with V and J assigned. These tables do not hold every clone; where another copy was compared, an unresolved V gene accounts for under half, and the others remain unexplained. This sample's table has entries for about 200,000 clones. In total, the top ten clones hold about 6% of the sample. The source material was PBMCs. The receptors were sampled from a man aged 25-40 years in good health and CMV-seronegative.

The rearrangement links TRBV29-1 to TRBJ1-2; TRBD1 matches at 7 bases. The germline V gene encodes CDR1 SQVTM and CDR2 ANQGSEA. CDR3 size: 13 residues. With V trimmed by 7 bases and J by 1 base, 6 bases remained unmatched. The CDR3 sequence is CSAGTANNYGYTF. CDR3 coding DNA: TGCAGCGCTGGGACAGCGAATAACTATGGCTACACCTTC. Full variable domain (rest looked up from reference TRBV29-1 and TRBJ1-2): SAVISQKPSRDICQRGTSLTIQCQVDSQVTMMFWYRQQPGQSLTLIATANQGSEATYESGFVIDKFPISRPNLTFSTLTVSNMSPEDSSIYLCSAGTANNYGYTFGSGTRLTVV.

The V and J genes are TRBV6-5 and TRBJ2-7, with D maybe TRBD1 (7 bases). CDR1 and CDR2 (germline): MNHEY, SVGAGI. Trimming took off 8 bases at V and 6 bases at J, with 11 bases between the two ends. The CDR3 is 11 amino acids. The CDR3, as DNA: TGTGCCAGCGCCAGGGGGGCCGAGCAGTACTTC. Translation gives CASARGAEQYF.

The chain is built from TRBV27 and TRBJ2-1, with TRBD1 matching 8 bases. The germline V gene encodes CDR1 MNHEY and CDR2 SMNVEV (reference sequence). Trimming at V came to 8 bases and at J to 10 bases, leaving 4 bases not matched to a gene. This CDR3 is built from 11 residues. The CDR3 region is CASARTGEQFF. CDR3 DNA sequence: TGTGCCAGCGCCCGGACAGGGGAGCAGTTCTTC.

The rearrangement uses TRBV5-1 and TRBJ1-2; D is undetermined. CDR3 length: 13 residues. CDR1 is SGHRS, CDR2 YFSETQ, per germline. The V end lost 0 bases, the J end lost 8 bases, and 11 bases lay between the germline ends. CDR3 DNA: TGCGCCAGCAGCTTGGCCCCCCCACAAGGCTACACCTTC. Translation gives CASSLAPPQGYTF.

The V and J genes are TRBV7-9 and TRBJ1-1; TRBD1 matches 7 bases. The CDR3 is 14 amino acids. J lost 1 base, V lost 5 bases, and 4 bases had no gene match. The germline CDR1 and CDR2 sequences are SEHNR and FQNEAQ (reference sequence). CDR3 nucleotides: TGTGCCAGCAGCCAAGGGACAGCGAACACTGAAGCTTTCTTT. Protein product: CASSQGTANTEAFF.